One and the same sample provided the 13 T cell receptor beta chains below, sequenced in a study of T cells after yellow fever vaccination. One entry per CDR3 protein, called by TCRdb with MiXCR from the 5' RACE reads. The repertoire consists of some 390,000 distinct CDR3 sequences, with about 19% occurring once and the leading ten covering roughly a sixth. The sequences come from PBMCs, collected before the yellow fever booster vaccination. These receptor sequences come from a young man who received the YFV17D yellow fever vaccine.

The chain employs TRBV30 and TRBJ2-3; weak D call: TRBD2 (5 bases). This CDR3 spans 15 amino acids. Germline V CDR1 and CDR2: GTSNPN, SVGIG (reference sequence). The V and J ends lost 0 bases and 0 bases respectively, with 10 bases between them. CDR3 sequence reads: CAWSVGSSSTDTQYF. The CDR3 DNA sequence: TGTGCCTGGAGTGTAGGGAGTTCTAGCACAGATACGCAGTATTTT.

The J gene is TRBJ1-5, the V gene TRBV7-2, with D maybe TRBD1 (5 bases). The CDR3 sequence is 14 residues long. Germline V lookup: CDR1 SGHTA, CDR2 FQGNSA. Trimming stripped 8 bases from V and 3 bases from J, with 14 bases between. In nucleotides, the CDR3 is TGTGCCAGCTCCCAAAGAGGGGCCAATCAGCCCCAGCATTTT. It translates to CASSQRGANQPQHF.

The table lists this clonotype with a few counts. J is TRBJ1-5 and V is TRBV30; TRBD1 matches 7 bases. Trimming removed 1 base from V and 9 bases from J; junction bases left unmatched: 6. There are 13 residues in the CDR3. Germline loops: CDR1 GTSNPN, CDR2 SVGIG (reference sequence). CDR3 in amino acids: CAWSGQGDRPQHF. In DNA, the CDR3 is TGTGCCTGGAGTGGACAGGGAGATAGGCCCCAGCATTTT.

This clonotype came up a few times. V gene TRBV10-3 combines with J gene TRBJ2-3, with TRBD2 matching over 10 bases. Looked up from germline, CDR1 is ENHRY and CDR2 is SYGVKD. The junction had 2 bases not matched to a gene; V was cut back by 4 bases and J by 1 base. The CDR3 consists of 15 residues. CDR3 amino acids: CAISASGGGTDTQYF. CDR3 sequence (DNA): TGTGCCATCAGTGCTAGCGGGGGCGGCACAGATACGCAGTATTTT.

This clonotype was found once. The V call is TRBV5-1, the J call TRBJ1-1, with TRBD1 matching 8 bases. Germline CDR1 reads SGHRS; CDR2 reads YFSETQ. V gave up 2 bases and J gave up 5 bases; unmatched junction bases: 11. The CDR3 runs 16 residues. The CDR3 spells CASSFGQGWRGTEAFF. CDR3 DNA sequence: TGCGCCAGCAGCTTTGGACAGGGTTGGAGGGGGACTGAAGCTTTCTTT.

The chain is built from TRBV5-1 and TRBJ2-7; 11 bases align to TRBD1. CDR1 is SGHRS, CDR2 YFSETQ, per germline. V was clipped by 3 bases and J by 5 bases; unmatched bases: 1. The CDR3 is made up of 13 amino acids. CDR3 coding DNA: TGCGCCAGCAGCTGGACAGGGGGCGACGAGCAGTACGTC. This gives the protein CASSWTGGDEQYV.

V is TRBV5-1 and J is TRBJ2-5; a weak D match, TRBD1 (5 bases). Trimming stripped 6 bases from V and 4 bases from J, with 19 bases between. The germline gives CDR1 SGHRS, CDR2 YFSETQ. The CDR3 runs to 15 residues. The CDR3, as DNA: TGCGCCAGCACCCTGGGGCACTTAGGCGGAGAGACCCAGTACTTC. Translated, it gives CASTLGHLGGETQYF.

This clonotype occurred a few times. This chain links TRBV4-2 with TRBJ1-5; 8 bases fit TRBD1. The V gene end was trimmed by 0 bases and the J gene end by 7 bases; junction bases not matched to a gene: 11. This CDR3 contains 17 residues. Germline-derived CDR1 and CDR2 are LGHNA and YNFKEQ. CDR3 sequence: CASSQDLDRGLRQPQHF. The CDR3 nucleotides are TGTGCCAGCAGCCAAGATCTAGACAGGGGTTTGAGGCAGCCCCAGCATTTT.

The rearrangement uses TRBV7-6 and TRBJ2-1; 9 bases agree with TRBD2. The CDR3 is 15 amino acids. The V and J ends lost 4 bases and 6 bases, in that order; junction bases with no gene match: 7. CDR1 and CDR2 (germline): SGHVS, FNYEAQ. CDR3: CASSSEMTSGNEQFF. Here the CDR3 DNA reads TGTGCCAGCAGCTCCGAAATGACTAGCGGCAATGAGCAGTTCTTC.

There are many counts of this clonotype. The rearrangement uses TRBV18 and TRBJ2-7, with TRBD1 identical over 8 bases. The trim removed 2 bases at V and 6 bases at J, leaving 6 bases unmatched. Germline V gives CDR1 KGHSH, CDR2 LQKENI. The CDR3 consists of 14 residues. In DNA form, the CDR3 reads TGTGCCAGCTCACCAACGACAGGGGCGATCGAGCAGTACTTC. Translation: CASSPTTGAIEQYF.

This clonotype was detected a few times. The chain joins TRBV11-2 to TRBJ2-7; TRBD2 matches at 7 bases. Germline CDR1 SGHAT, CDR2 FQNNGV. J gave up 5 bases and V 2 bases, and 6 bases lay outside the gene matches. CDR3 size: 14 residues. CDR3 loop: CASSLTHGGNEQYF. DNA of the CDR3: TGTGCCAGCAGCTTAACCCACGGGGGGAACGAGCAGTACTTC.

The V and J genes are TRBV20-1 and TRBJ2-5; D remains ambiguous. The germline V gene has CDR1 DFQATT and CDR2 SNEGSKA (reference sequence). CDR3 length: 13 amino acids. V was cut by 0 bases and J by 3 bases, with 8 bases left in between. The CDR3 here is CSARDVGEETQYF. The CDR3 DNA reads as TGCAGTGCTAGAGATGTGGGTGAAGAGACCCAGTACTTC.

This sequence joins TRBV20-1 and TRBJ2-5, with TRBD2 matching 7 bases. V gave up 5 bases and J gave up 0 bases; unmatched junction bases: 6. The CDR3 spans 14 residues. The germline gives CDR1 DFQATT, CDR2 SNEGSKA (reference sequence). The CDR3 loop is CSARVAGDQETQYF. The CDR3 bases are TGCAGTGCTCGGGTGGCGGGGGACCAAGAGACCCAGTACTTC.